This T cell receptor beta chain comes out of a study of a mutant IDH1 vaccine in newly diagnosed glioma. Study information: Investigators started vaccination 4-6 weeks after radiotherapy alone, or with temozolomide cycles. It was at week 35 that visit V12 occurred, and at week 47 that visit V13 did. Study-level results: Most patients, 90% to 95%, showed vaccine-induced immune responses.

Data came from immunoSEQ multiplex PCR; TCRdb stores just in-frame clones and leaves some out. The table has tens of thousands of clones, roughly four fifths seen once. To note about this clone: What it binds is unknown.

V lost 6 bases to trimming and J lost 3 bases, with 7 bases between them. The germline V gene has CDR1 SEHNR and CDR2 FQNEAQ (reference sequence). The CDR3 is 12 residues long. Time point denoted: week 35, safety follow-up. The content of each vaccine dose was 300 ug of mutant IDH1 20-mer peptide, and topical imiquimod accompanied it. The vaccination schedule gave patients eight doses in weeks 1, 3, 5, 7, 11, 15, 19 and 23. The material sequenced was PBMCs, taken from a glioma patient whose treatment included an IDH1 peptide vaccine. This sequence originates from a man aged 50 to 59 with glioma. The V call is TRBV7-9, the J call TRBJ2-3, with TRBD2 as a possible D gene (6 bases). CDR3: CASRGTTDTQYF. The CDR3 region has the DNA TGTGCCAGCAGGGGGACTACAGATACGCAGTATTTT.